A single sample gave rise to the 28 T cell receptor beta chains below, sequenced in a study of blood T cell repertoires in COVID-19. Profiling relied on immunoSEQ multiplex PCR, and the TCRdb table lists in-frame clones only, not all of them. The table shows some 120,000 clones, with 84% occurring only once. The sample taken for sequencing was peripheral blood. The receptors shown here come from a woman in her fifties or sixties with acute or convalescent COVID-19.

V is TRBV5-1 and J is TRBJ1-1; D might be TRBD1 (6 bases). V was pared by 3 bases and J by 1 base, with 16 bases between. This CDR3 has 16 amino acids. Per the germline V gene, CDR1 is SGHRS and CDR2 is YFSETQ. CDR3 sequence (DNA): TGCGCCAGCAGCTCGGTTCTCGGGGGGCCGAACACTGAAGCTTTCTTT. It yields the protein CASSSVLGGPNTEAFF.

The CDR3, as DNA: TGTGCCAGCTCACCACAGAACAGGGTAAACACTGAAGCTTTCTTT. Its translation: CASSPQNRVNTEAFF. This chain connects TRBV18 to TRBJ1-1, with D possibly TRBD1 on 6 matching bases. Germline lookup yields CDR1 KGHSH and CDR2 LQKENI. The V end was cut by 1 base, the J end by 2 bases, with 11 bases between. The CDR3 is 15 amino acids. The full variable domain, in which reference TRBV18 and TRBJ1-1 provide the parts outside the CDR3, is NAGVMQNPRHLVRRRGQEARLRCSPMKGHSHVYWYRQLPEEGLKFMVYLQKENIIDESGMPKERFSAEFPKEGPSILRIQQVVRGDSAAYFCASSPQNRVNTEAFFGQGTRLTVV.

The V and J genes are TRBV5-1 and TRBJ1-3; D ambiguous. Germline CDR1 SGHRS, CDR2 YFSETQ. Trimming cost V 7 bases and J 3 bases, with 14 bases left between them. CDR3 length: 14 residues. CDR3 amino acids: CASSEGGDGNTIYF. CDR3 nucleotide sequence: TGCGCCAGCTCGGAGGGCGGTGATGGAAACACCATATATTTT.

The gene calls are TRBV3-1 (or the pseudogene TRBV3-2) and TRBJ1-6; D ambiguous. The ends were cut back, 1 base at V and 10 bases at J, with 17 bases in the middle. Germline-derived CDR1 and CDR2 are LGHDT and YNNKEL (reference sequence). The CDR3 sequence is 16 residues long. The chain's CDR3 is CASSQGLVRVRSPLHF. CDR3 sequence (DNA): TGTGCCAGCAGCCAAGGCCTGGTGAGGGTTCGATCACCCCTCCACTTT.

This chain connects TRBV29-1 to TRBJ2-7, with 10 bases matching TRBD1. This CDR3 spans 14 amino acids. From germline, CDR1 is SQVTM and CDR2 ANQGSEA. With V trimmed by 4 bases and J by 3 bases, 6 bases remained unmatched. The CDR3 sequence is CSVARDRGLYEQYF. CDR3 DNA: TGCAGCGTTGCCCGGGACAGGGGCCTCTACGAGCAGTACTTC.

V and J are TRBV7-9 and TRBJ1-4; 11 bases fit TRBD1. The junction had 5 bases not matched to a gene; V was cut back by 5 bases and J by 3 bases. This CDR3 is 16 amino acids long. CDR1 and CDR2 from the germline V gene are SEHNR and FQNEAQ (reference sequence). CDR3 loop: CASSAGQGAANEKLFF. In DNA form, the CDR3 reads TGTGCCAGCAGCGCCGGACAGGGGGCAGCTAATGAAAAACTGTTTTTT.

The chain uses TRBV18 and TRBJ1-2, with D perhaps TRBD1 (6 bases). Deletions cut 2 bases from V and 4 bases from J, with 17 bases between. The CDR3 length is 16 residues. Germline V gene lookup returns CDR1 KGHSH and CDR2 LQKENI. For the CDR3, the DNA is TGTGCCAGCTCACCAAAGGAAGGACAGAATTCCTATGGCTACACCTTC. This gives the protein CASSPKEGQNSYGYTF.

The rearrangement joins TRBV27 to TRBJ1-2; D gene uncertain. The CDR3 contains 13 residues. With 8 bases removed from V and 0 bases from J, the gap between germline ends came to 10 bases. Per germline, CDR1 MNHEY and CDR2 SMNVEV (reference sequence). CDR3 protein: CASSKQPNYGYTF. The CDR3 DNA reads as TGTGCCAGCTCGAAACAGCCTAACTATGGCTACACCTTC.

The rearrangement joins TRBV9 to TRBJ1-3; TRBD1 might be the D (5 bases). Trimming took 7 bases from V and 4 from J, leaving 18 bases between them. Germline V gene data show CDR1 as SGDLS and CDR2 as YYNGEE. CDR3 length: 15 residues. The CDR3 protein is CASSAGGLEGNTIYF. The CDR3, as DNA: TGTGCCAGCTCTGCGGGGGGGTTGGAGGGAAACACCATATATTTT.

The chain uses TRBV6-2 or TRBV6-3 and TRBJ1-5, with unresolved D. Trimming took 3 bases from V and 0 from J, leaving 9 bases between them. The CDR3 extends over 15 amino acids. Germline V gives CDR1 MNHEY, CDR2 SVGEGT. CDR3 amino acids: CASSYRGSSNQPQHF. The CDR3 coding sequence is TGTGCCAGCAGTTATCGAGGATCTAGCAATCAGCCCCAGCATTTT.

This clone was seen just once. The V call is TRBV27, the J call TRBJ1-2; TRBD1 might be the D (5 bases). Germline loops: CDR1 MNHEY, CDR2 SMNVEV (reference sequence). Trimming removed 3 bases from V and 8 bases from J, with 16 bases in between. CDR3 length: 14 amino acids. CDR3 coding DNA: TGTGCCAGCAGTTTCAGGGCCCCTATCGGAGGCTACACCTTC. Translated, it gives CASSFRAPIGGYTF.

This chain connects TRBV4-2 to TRBJ1-1; D may be TRBD1 (5 bases). This CDR3 has 15 residues. Trimming left V 0 bases short and J 5 bases short, with 13 bases between. Per germline, CDR1 LGHNA and CDR2 YNFKEQ. The CDR3 bases are TGTGCCAGCAGCCAAGATCTAAGGGGTTTTACTGAAGCTTTCTTT. Encoded protein: CASSQDLRGFTEAFF.

V usage is TRBV5-6 and J usage is TRBJ1-1; TRBD1 might be the D (5 bases). Germline V lookup: CDR1 SGHDT, CDR2 YYEEEE. CDR3 length: 15 amino acids. Trimming left V 2 bases short and J 5 bases short, with 16 bases between. The CDR3 DNA reads TGTGCCAGCAGCTTAGAGGGACTAACAAGGACTGAAGCTTTCTTT. Encoded protein: CASSLEGLTRTEAFF.

The chain links TRBV5-8 to TRBJ1-6; the match to TRBD1 covers 7 bases. Trimming cost V 1 base and J 10 bases; bases outside gene matches: 2. There are 13 residues in the CDR3. Germline V lookup: CDR1 SGHTS, CDR2 YDEGEE. The CDR3 region is CASSLHRGSPLHF. CDR3 nucleotide sequence: TGTGCCAGCAGCTTGCACAGGGGATCACCCCTCCACTTT.

V gene TRBV6-2 or TRBV6-3 combines with J gene TRBJ2-2; weak D call: TRBD1 (7 bases). The V end lost 5 bases, the J end lost 5 bases, and 12 bases lay between the germline ends. Per germline, CDR1 MNHEY and CDR2 SVGEGT. This CDR3 is built from 14 residues. In DNA form, the CDR3 reads TGTGCCAGCAGTAAGACAGGGAGGACCGGGGAGCTGTTTTTT. Translation gives CASSKTGRTGELFF.

The V and J genes are TRBV24-1 and TRBJ2-2; TRBD2 might be the D (5 bases). The germline V and J ends were trimmed by 6 bases and 7 bases, with 11 bases remaining between them. Germline values: CDR1 KGHDR, CDR2 SFDVKD. The CDR3 sequence is 13 residues long. CDR3: CATSLGVGGELFF. The CDR3 DNA reads as TGTGCCACCAGTCTGGGAGTTGGCGGGGAGCTGTTTTTT.

CDR3 nucleotide sequence: TGCGCCAGCAGCCCACTCATGGGTCTAGCCTACGAGCAGTACTTC. Protein product: CASSPLMGLAYEQYF. The rearrangement joins TRBV5-1 to TRBJ2-7, with D uncertain. The CDR3 sequence is 15 residues long. Germline CDR1 SGHRS, CDR2 YFSETQ. Between the trimmed V and J ends, which lost 4 bases and 2 bases, there was a span of 16 bases. Together with reference TRBV5-1 and TRBJ2-7, the CDR3 gives the full variable domain: KAGVTQTPRYLIKTRGQQVTLSCSPISGHRSVSWYQQTPGQGLQFLFEYFSETQRNKGNFPGRFSGRQFSNSRSEMNVSTLELGDSALYLCASSPLMGLAYEQYFGPGTRLTVT.

V usage is TRBV6-5 and J usage is TRBJ2-1; possible D gene TRBD2, 5 bases. Germline lookup yields CDR1 MNHEY and CDR2 SVGAGI. V was cut by 5 bases and J by 13 bases, with 12 bases left in between. This CDR3 is 11 amino acids long. CDR3 region: CASSPGLVQFF. CDR3 coding DNA: TGTGCCAGCAGTCCTGGACTTGTTCAGTTCTTC.

The CDR3 here is CSVEEPAGNEQFF. DNA of the CDR3: TGCAGCGTTGAAGAACCGGCAGGCAATGAGCAGTTCTTC. V gene TRBV29-1 combines with J gene TRBJ2-1; D is ambiguous. CDR3 length: 13 residues. V was shortened by 0 bases and J by 6 bases, with 9 bases between the two germline ends. In germline, CDR1 is SQVTM, CDR2 ANQGSEA.

CDR3 sequence reads: CASSLNTPNTEAFF. In DNA form, the CDR3 reads TGTGCCAGCAGTTTAAATACACCGAACACTGAAGCTTTCTTT. The chain recombines TRBV6-2 or TRBV6-3 with TRBJ1-1, with no clear D. This CDR3 is built from 14 residues. V lost 4 bases and J 1 base, leaving 10 bases between the germline ends. Germline CDR1 MNHEY, CDR2 SVGEGT.

The chain uses TRBV11-2 and TRBJ2-7; D call uncertain. The length of the CDR3 is 13 residues. Germline lookup yields CDR1 SGHAT and CDR2 FQNNGV. Trimming cost V 5 bases and J 1 base, with 9 bases left between them. The CDR3 here is CASSPGGSYEQYV. The CDR3 coding sequence is TGTGCCAGCAGCCCCGGCGGTTCCTACGAGCAGTACGTC.

The V gene is TRBV10-3, the J gene TRBJ2-5, with 8 nucleotides matching TRBD1. V was pared by 6 bases and J by 5 bases, with 5 bases of the junction left unmatched. There are 13 residues in the CDR3. From germline, CDR1 is ENHRY and CDR2 SYGVKD. The CDR3 nucleotides are TGTGCCATCAGCATGGACAGGGTTGAGACCCAGTACTTC. It specifies CAISMDRVETQYF.

This clone is a singleton in its sample. V and J are TRBV2 and TRBJ1-5; maybe TRBD1 (6 bases). Between the trimmed V and J ends, which lost 6 bases and 7 bases, there was a span of 13 bases. The germline CDR1 and CDR2 sequences are SNHLY and FYNNEI. The CDR3 covers 13 residues. The CDR3 sequence: CASRDTGNQPQHF. The CDR3 DNA reads TGTGCCAGCAGGGACACAGGGAACCAGCCCCAGCATTTT.

This rearrangement joins TRBV10-3 to TRBJ2-2; 9 bases are a match to TRBD2. CDR1 and CDR2 (germline): ENHRY, SYGVKD. This CDR3 spans 15 amino acids. Trimming cost V 4 bases and J 7 bases; bases outside gene matches: 7. The CDR3 reads CAISGQGTSNGELFF. In DNA, the CDR3 is TGTGCCATCAGTGGTCAGGGGACTAGCAACGGGGAGCTGTTTTTT.

The rearrangement links TRBV7-9 to TRBJ1-2; TRBD1 agrees at 9 bases. The CDR3 contains 17 residues. With V trimmed by 5 bases and J by 5 bases, 15 bases remained unmatched. Germline CDR1 reads SEHNR; CDR2 reads FQNEAQ (reference sequence). In DNA, the CDR3 is TGTGCCAGCAGCAGAAGGGGGACAGGGACAGAAATTTATGGCTACACCTTC. Its translation is CASSRRGTGTEIYGYTF.

The genes are TRBV5-5 and TRBJ1-2; D not certain. The CDR3 loop spans 14 amino acids. Germline loops: CDR1 SGHKS, CDR2 YYEKEE (reference sequence). V lost 0 bases, J lost 7 bases, and 13 bases lay in between. CDR3 in amino acids: CASSLDFSLGGYTF. The DNA for the CDR3 is TGTGCCAGCAGCTTGGATTTTAGCTTGGGTGGCTACACCTTC.

The J gene is TRBJ1-5, the V gene TRBV18, with D perhaps matching TRBD1 (6 bases). Per germline, CDR1 KGHSH and CDR2 LQKENI. V lost 4 bases and J 4 bases, leaving 11 bases between the germline ends. The CDR3 loop spans 14 amino acids. CDR3 sequence: CASSQGDGNQPQHF. In DNA form, the CDR3 reads TGTGCCAGCTCACAGGGGGACGGTAATCAGCCCCAGCATTTT.

The chain joins TRBV2 to TRBJ2-7; a weak D match, TRBD1 (6 bases). Trimming left V 5 bases short and J 1 base short, with 9 bases between. Germline lookup yields CDR1 SNHLY and CDR2 FYNNEI. This CDR3 is 13 amino acids long. CDR3 DNA sequence: TGTGCCAGCAGTTACAGGGAATCCTACGAGCAGTACGTC. Its translation is CASSYRESYEQYV.